This T cell receptor (beta chain) was sequenced in a study of graft-versus-host responses after intestinal transplantation. Measured with immunoSEQ multiplex PCR; TCRdb has only the in-frame clones, and not every one. The sample carries approximately 78,000 clones, roughly 84% recorded once. In regard to this clone: Its antigen remains unknown.

The CDR3 spans 13 residues. Germline-derived CDR1 and CDR2 are WSHSY and SAAADI. The germline V and J ends were trimmed by 5 bases and 5 bases, with 12 bases remaining between them. The chain joins TRBV10-2 to TRBJ1-1, with D possibly matching TRBD1 (6 bases). This TCR derives from a human donor who was the organ donor for an intestinal transplant. The sequencing used unstimulated CD8+ T cells sorted from spleen or lymph node cells, collected before transplant. In DNA form, the CDR3 reads TGCGCCAGCAGTTTGGAGGGGGGAACTGAAGCTTTCTTT. Amino acid sequence: CASSLEGGTEAFF.